This T cell receptor beta chain was found in a study of cytomegalovirus exposure and HLA in healthy donors. Across the study: Both the 95 to 150 validation repertoires and the 666 first-cohort repertoires used the same platform, as reported by a later analysis.

This CDR3 has 14 amino acids. V lost 5 bases and J 0 bases, leaving 8 bases between the germline ends. The germline V gene has CDR1 MDHEN and CDR2 SYDVKM. Findings and limits, study-wide: In vitro work confirmed that a few CMV-associated chains recognize CMV antigens. Researchers catalogued around 150 TCR beta chains as cytomegalovirus-associated. In a later analysis, first-cohort TCR clusters were found to tend to co-occur in the 120 validation repertoires.

Comments on this clone: Its antigen is unknown.

Assay used: immunoSEQ multiplex PCR; TCRdb lists only in-frame clones, some missing. In the table there are approximately 260,000 clones, 75% to 90% of which are singletons. Source material: PBMCs. The receptor comes from a woman under 40 in good health and CMV-seropositive. The gene calls are TRBV28 and TRBJ1-5; D remains ambiguous. The CDR3 coding sequence is TGTGCCAGCAGTATACAGAATAGCAATCAGCCCCAGCATTTT. This sequence encodes CASSIQNSNQPQHF.